This T cell receptor beta chain comes out of a study of shared clonotypes between healthy human individuals. Every one of the donors was a Caucasian adult that lived in Nashville, Tennessee. CD45RO+ cells went into CD8 memory alongside CCR7-negative CD45RA+ TemRA cells. TCRdb's copy holds only in-frame clones and misses some; the assay was immunoSEQ multiplex PCR. Among over 100,000 clones listed, over 65% were seen once. This clonotype originated in a woman in her twenties or thirties in good health. The sample was memory CD8+ T cells sorted from blood. The subset is: CD45RO+ cells pooled with CCR7-negative TemRA cells.

CDR3: CASSIGTIGAKNIQYF. CDR3 in DNA: TGTGCCAGTAGCATCGGGACGATTGGAGCCAAAAACATTCAGTACTTC. The chain carries TRBV19 and TRBJ2-4, with D perhaps TRBD1 or TRBD2 (5 bases each). The CDR3 sequence is 16 residues long. Germline V gene data show CDR1 as LNHDA and CDR2 as SQIVND (reference sequence). The V end lost 6 bases, the J end lost 0 bases, and 15 bases lay between the germline ends. The variable domain in full, completed from reference TRBV19 and TRBJ2-4, reads DGGITQSPKYLFRKEGQNVTLSCEQNLNHDAMYWYRQDPGQGLRLIYYSQIVNDFQKGDIAEGYSVSREKKESFPLTVTSAQKNPTAFYLCASSIGTIGAKNIQYFGAGTRLSVL.